This T cell receptor (beta chain) stems from a study of blood T cell repertoires in COVID-19 (TCRdb year 2020). Background for the entire study: Samples covering the acute and convalescent phases of COVID-19 were provided by collaborators in the United States, Italy and Spain. The material from the prospective study consisted of cDNA or gDNA derived from T cells, B-cell-depleted T cells, or PBMCs. Subjects who had been exposed to COVID-19, were actively infected with it, or had recovered from it provided the deeply sampled blood TCRbeta repertoires that made up the dataset. A freely available public database, intended as a resource for researchers studying the immune response to SARS-CoV-2, is where the repertoires were released. Samples were obtained from the ongoing ImmuneRACE study (first 160 participants) and from some 1,200 subjects provided by 6 global collaborators. Sample metadata almost always included a de-identified subject ID, COVID-19 status, age in years and sex. Where available, HLA class I and class II types were taken from metadata supplied by the sample provider and were not determined by assay-based typing.

The immunoSEQ Assay, a bias-controlled multiplex PCR, was used to amplify TCRbeta CDR3 regions from genomic DNA. In the original analysis: Within the assay, amplification of reference gene primers was used to estimate how many nucleated cells each sample contained. Sequence reads were collapsed and filtered to measure the absolute abundance of every unique TCRbeta CDR3 rearrangement. For each sample, productive Simpson clonality was calculated as the square root of Simpson's diversity index across productive rearrangements. Sourced from immuneACCESS, this table was stored by TCRdb with only in-frame sequences that have V and J called. A share of the clones is absent; for the studies checked, an unresolved V gene accounts for under half, and the remainder has no known explanation. V and J calls and clone size are given by that table; D and trimming were obtained from the DNA. The sample table lists under 60,000 clones, roughly four fifths of them with a count of one. 7.3% of the sample goes to the ten largest clones.

Each collaborating institution followed its own protocols to collect whole blood in K2EDTA tubes. Collaborator samples were shipped for TCRbeta analysis as frozen whole blood, isolated PBMCs, or DNA extracted from either sample type. Notes on this clone: Its antigen remains undetermined. Per-base quality was not reported, and no clone a single base away is much larger than it.

Per the germline V gene, SNHLY is the CDR1 and FYNNEI is the CDR2. The cysteine opens and the phenylalanine closes a CDR3 of 12 amino acids. The kept DNA is CDR3 alone, 36 bases in frame from the first base. At the junction V is shortened by 6 bases and J by 4 bases; bases outside the gene matches: 1. What the study reported, not specific to this receptor: How much clinical and demographic metadata was included differed by source and by participant, and the metadata was provided uncurated.

The sequence came from a man aged 35 to 55 with acute or convalescent COVID-19. The chain couples TRBV2 to TRBJ2-7; 9 of the junction bases match TRBD2. The sequenced sample was peripheral blood. CDR3 region: CASRSGGYEQYF. The nucleotide sequence is TGTGCCAGCAGAAGCGGGGGGTACGAGCAGTACTTC.